These T cell receptor beta chains were read from a single sample in a study of T cell responses to AZD1222 COVID-19 vaccine. Assay used: immunoSEQ multiplex PCR; TCRdb lists only in-frame clones, some missing. The sample includes about 94,000 clones, around 89% seen only once; the top ten take 12%. This material consisted of peripheral blood, taken 28 days after the second AZD1222 dose. The receptors here all came from an adult who received the AZD1222 COVID-19 vaccine. CDR3s include the opening cysteine and the closing phenylalanine or tryptophan. D genes are given only for firm matches. Some rows have no size entry. The others give once, few or many, or a class for an expanded clone.

NA | 15 | NA | TRBJ2-7 | TRBV24-1 | CATRAHSSLRDEQYF | TGTGCCACCAGGGCACACAGTTCCCTAAGAGACGAGCAGTACTTC
NA | 20 | TRBD2 | TRBJ2-1 | TRBV15 | CATSRVLLAGGPRSYNEQFF | TGTGCCACCAGCAGAGTGCTCCTGGCGGGAGGCCCCCGCTCCTACAATGAGCAGTTCTTC
NA | 17 | NA | TRBJ2-7 | TRBV6-4 | CASKKPGRRDPSYEQYF | TGTGCCAGTAAAAAACCTGGCAGGCGAGACCCCTCCTACGAGCAGTACTTC
NA | 17 | NA | TRBJ2-1 | TRBV4-2 | CASSPTPSRGLGNEQFF | TGTGCCAGCAGCCCCACTCCCTCTCGGGGGTTGGGGAATGAGCAGTTCTTC
NA | 17 | TRBD2 | TRBJ2-5 | TRBV7-9 | CASSRGTSGSREETQYF | TGTGCCAGCAGCCGAGGGACTAGCGGGAGTCGGGAAGAGACCCAGTACTTC
NA | 18 | TRBD2 | TRBJ2-2 | TRBV28 | CASSTPYASGGPTGELFF | TGTGCCAGCAGTACCCCATACGCGTCGGGAGGGCCGACCGGGGAGCTGTTTTTT
NA | 14 | TRBD1 | TRBJ1-1 | TRBV6-6 | CASSPGQGAPEAFF | TGTGCCAGCAGTCCAGGACAGGGGGCCCCTGAAGCTTTCTTT
NA | 15 | NA | TRBJ1-1 | TRBV5-8 | CASRPRSRGNTEAFF | TGTGCCAGCAGGCCAAGGTCGCGGGGGAACACTGAAGCTTTCTTT
NA | 15 | NA | TRBJ1-5 | TRBV3-1/TRBV3-2 | CASSQVPGGNQPQHF | TGTGCCAGCAGCCAAGTGCCGGGCGGTAATCAGCCCCAGCATTTT
NA | 15 | TRBD1 | TRBJ1-5 | TRBV19 | CASTPDRGVNQPQHF | TGTGCCAGTACTCCGGACAGGGGGGTCAATCAGCCCCAGCATTTT
NA | 14 | NA | TRBJ2-5 | TRBV11-3 | CASNGGLVGETQYF | TGTGCCAGCAATGGGGGGCTCGTTGGAGAGACCCAGTACTTC
NA | 16 | NA | TRBJ2-1 | TRBV4-3 | CASSQDSRGSYNEQFF | TGCGCCAGCAGCCAAGACTCACGGGGATCCTACAATGAGCAGTTCTTC
NA | 13 | NA | TRBJ1-2 | TRBV29-1 | CSVSVGSNYGYTF | TGCAGCGTATCGGTGGGGTCAAACTATGGCTACACCTTC
NA | 16 | TRBD2 | TRBJ2-3 | TRBV30 | CAWSPGLAGGTDTQYF | TGTGCCTGGAGCCCCGGACTAGCGGGAGGTACAGATACGCAGTATTTT
NA | 15 | NA | TRBJ1-1 | TRBV4-1 | CASSQDVGVGTEAFF | TGCGCCAGCAGCCAAGATGTTGGGGTGGGCACTGAAGCTTTCTTT
NA | 16 | TRBD2 | TRBJ2-1 | TRBV30 | CAWSAWGGSSYNEQFF | TGTGCCTGGAGTGCCTGGGGGGGGAGCTCCTACAATGAGCAGTTCTTC
NA | 12 | NA | TRBJ2-7 | TRBV28 | CASSEVRYEQYF | TGTGCCAGCAGTGAAGTTCGGTACGAGCAGTACTTC
NA | 17 | NA | TRBJ1-5 | TRBV28 | CASSWDRWGYSNQPQHF | TGTGCCAGCAGTTGGGACCGTTGGGGCTATAGCAATCAGCCCCAGCATTTT
few | 12 | NA | TRBJ1-5 | TRBV2 | CASSPNNQPQHF | TGTGCCAGCAGTCCCAACAATCAGCCCCAGCATTTT
NA | 15 | TRBD1 | TRBJ1-1 | TRBV27 | CASRTGGVMNTEAFF | TGTGCCAGTCGGACAGGGGGCGTCATGAACACTGAAGCTTTCTTT
NA | 15 | TRBD1 | TRBJ2-7 | TRBV28 | CASSVPGQGMYEQYF | TGTGCCAGCAGTGTCCCGGGACAGGGGATGTACGAGCAGTACTTC
NA | 16 | NA | TRBJ1-5 | TRBV21-1 | CASSKVGGAGNQPQHF | TGTGCCAGCAGCAAAGTGGGGGGGGCCGGCAATCAGCCCCAGCATTTT
NA | 14 | NA | TRBJ2-7 | TRBV7-9 | CASTPAGQPYEQYF | TGTGCCAGTACCCCCGCCGGACAGCCGTACGAGCAGTACTTC
NA | 16 | TRBD2 | TRBJ2-3 | TRBV4-1 | CASSQGTSGGGDTQYF | TGCGCCAGCAGCCAAGGGACTAGCGGGGGGGGTGATACGCAGTATTTT
NA | 14 | TRBD1 | TRBJ2-7 | TRBV28 | CASSYADRGGEQYF | TGTGCCAGCAGTTACGCTGACAGGGGTGGCGAGCAGTACTTC
once | 13 | NA | TRBJ1-1 | TRBV6-2/TRBV6-3 | CASSYSRETEAFF | TGTGCCAGCAGTTACAGCAGGGAAACTGAAGCTTTCTTT
NA | 14 | TRBD1 | TRBJ1-2 | TRBV11-3 | CASSLHGQVDGYTF | TGTGCCAGCAGCCTACACGGACAGGTCGATGGCTACACCTTC
NA | 13 | NA | TRBJ1-2 | TRBV12-3/TRBV12-4 | CASSNVREYGYTF | TGTGCCAGCAGTAACGTCAGGGAGTATGGCTACACCTTC
NA | 16 | NA | TRBJ1-5 | TRBV6-1 | CASSEFKGIEWQPQHF | TGTGCCAGCAGTGAATTTAAGGGGATTGAGTGGCAGCCCCAGCATTTT
NA | 12 | TRBD2 | TRBJ2-7 | TRBV28 | CASERGFHEQYF | TGTGCCAGCGAGCGGGGGTTCCACGAGCAGTACTTC
NA | 12 | TRBD1 | TRBJ1-1 | TRBV29-1 | CSVETGDTEAFF | TGCAGCGTTGAGACAGGGGACACTGAAGCTTTCTTT
NA | 15 | TRBD1 | TRBJ2-1 | TRBV2 | CASSEEGQGSNEQFF | TGTGCCAGCAGTGAAGAGGGACAGGGTAGCAATGAGCAGTTCTTC
NA | 15 | NA | TRBJ1-1 | TRBV19 | CATQKRGRGATEAFF | TGTGCCACCCAAAAGCGAGGGCGGGGCGCGACTGAAGCTTTCTTT
NA | 15 | NA | TRBJ1-2 | TRBV4-2 | CASSQDRRPEGGYTF | TGTGCCAGCAGCCAAGATCGAAGGCCGGAGGGTGGCTACACCTTC
NA | 14 | TRBD2 | TRBJ2-1 | TRBV19 | CATNSGLLYNEQFF | TGTGCCACCAATAGCGGGCTCTTATACAATGAGCAGTTCTTC
NA | 13 | NA | TRBJ2-7 | TRBV9 | CASSEGLNYEQYF | TGTGCCAGCAGCGAGGGACTTAACTACGAGCAGTACTTC
NA | 14 | TRBD1 | TRBJ1-1 | TRBV4-2 | CASSHRQGYTEAFF | TGTGCCAGCAGCCACCGACAGGGCTACACTGAAGCTTTCTTT
NA | 14 | NA | TRBJ2-2 | TRBV29-1 | CSVGPGRGAGELFF | TGCAGCGTGGGGCCAGGGCGAGGGGCCGGGGAGCTGTTTTTT
NA | 17 | NA | TRBJ2-5 | TRBV6-2/TRBV6-3 | CASSPPRVGGGGETQYF | TGTGCCAGCAGCCCCCCGAGGGTTGGGGGAGGAGGTGAGACCCAGTACTTC
NA | 14 | NA | TRBJ1-4 | TRBV27 | CASSSWGDREKLFF | TGTGCCAGCAGTTCTTGGGGGGATCGGGAAAAACTGTTTTTT
NA | 13 | NA | TRBJ1-1 | TRBV30 | CAWSKSGGTEAFF | TGTGCCTGGAGTAAGAGTGGAGGGACTGAAGCTTTCTTT
NA | 13 | NA | TRBJ2-2 | TRBV6-6 | CASSYSSGGELFF | TGTGCCAGCAGTTACTCATCGGGCGGGGAGCTGTTTTTT
NA | 13 | NA | TRBJ1-1 | TRBV27 | CASSPRTDTEAFF | TGTGCCAGCAGTCCCCGGACCGATACTGAAGCTTTCTTT
NA | 14 | NA | TRBJ2-7 | TRBV5-1 | CASSLGDGSYEQYF | TGCGCCAGCAGCTTGGGGGACGGCTCCTACGAGCAGTACTTC
NA | 16 | TRBD1 | TRBJ1-6 | TRBV29-1 | CSVKIQGATDNSPLHF | TGCAGCGTCAAAATCCAGGGGGCGACGGATAATTCACCCCTCCACTTT
NA | 17 | NA | TRBJ1-4 | TRBV4-1 | CASSQAPVRATNEKLFF | TGCGCCAGCAGCCAAGCACCGGTTCGAGCAACTAATGAAAAACTGTTTTTT
once | 12 | NA | TRBJ1-6 | TRBV5-6 | CASAPGNSPLHF | TGTGCCAGCGCACCGGGCAATTCACCCCTCCACTTT
NA | 15 | NA | TRBJ2-2 | TRBV3-1/TRBV3-2 | CASSQVPLGTGELFF | TGTGCCAGCAGCCAAGTCCCCTTAGGTACCGGGGAGCTGTTTTTT
NA | 14 | TRBD1 | TRBJ2-4 | TRBV27 | CASSATGGAYIQYF | TGTGCCAGCAGTGCGACAGGGGGCGCCTACATTCAGTACTTC
NA | 13 | NA | TRBJ1-1 | TRBV5-6 | CASSLRPAGGAFF | TGTGCCAGCAGCCTTCGACCGGCTGGTGGCGCTTTCTTT
NA | 17 | NA | TRBJ2-6 | TRBV24-1 | CATSDFVQSPGANVLTF | TGTGCCACCAGTGATTTCGTCCAGTCACCTGGGGCCAACGTCCTGACTTTC